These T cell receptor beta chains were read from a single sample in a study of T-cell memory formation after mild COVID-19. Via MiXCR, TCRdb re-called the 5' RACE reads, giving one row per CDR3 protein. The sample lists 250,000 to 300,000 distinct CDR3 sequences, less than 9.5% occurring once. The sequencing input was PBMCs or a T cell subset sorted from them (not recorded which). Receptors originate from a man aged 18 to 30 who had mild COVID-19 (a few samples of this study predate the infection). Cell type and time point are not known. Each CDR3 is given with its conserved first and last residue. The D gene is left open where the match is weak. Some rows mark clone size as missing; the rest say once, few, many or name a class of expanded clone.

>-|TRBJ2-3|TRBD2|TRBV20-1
TGCAGTGCTGGGCGGGGGGGGCCGACAGATACGCAGTATTTT
CSAGRGGPTDTQYF
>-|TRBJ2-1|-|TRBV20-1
TGCAGTGCTAGAGACATCCGGGGGGCCAGGAATGAGCAGTTCTTC
CSARDIRGARNEQFF
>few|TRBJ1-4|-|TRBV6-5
TGTGCCAGCAGTTACTCGCAGGGGCTGGAGAAACTGTTTTTT
CASSYSQGLEKLFF
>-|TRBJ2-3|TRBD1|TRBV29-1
TGCAGCGTTGCCGCCCAGGGGGCAGATACGCAGTATTTT
CSVAAQGADTQYF
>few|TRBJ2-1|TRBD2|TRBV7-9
TGTGCCAGCGGGGGACTAGCGGAGAGCTCCTACAATGAGCAGTTCTTC
CASGGLAESSYNEQFF
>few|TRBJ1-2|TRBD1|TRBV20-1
TGCAGTGCTAGCCCCTTAAGACAGGGGGCTAACTATGGCTACACCTTC
CSASPLRQGANYGYTF
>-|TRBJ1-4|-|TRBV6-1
TGTGCCAGCAGTGAAGGGTTGGGACTGTTTTTT
CASSEGLGLFF
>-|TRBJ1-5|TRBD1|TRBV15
TGTGCCACCAGCTTTAACAGGGGATTTGGCAATCAGCCCCAGCATTTT
CATSFNRGFGNQPQHF
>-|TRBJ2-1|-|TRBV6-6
TGTGCCAGCAGTAACGGAGAATACAATGAGCAGTTCTTC
CASSNGEYNEQFF
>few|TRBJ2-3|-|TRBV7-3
TGTGCCAGCAGCTTAACTGCGGGGACGCAGTATTTT
CASSLTAGTQYF
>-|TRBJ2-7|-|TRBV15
TGTGCCACCAGCAGAGTTCCACAGTCCTACGAGCAGTACTTC
CATSRVPQSYEQYF
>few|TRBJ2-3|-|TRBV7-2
TGTGCCAGCAGCTTCCTTATGGGCACAGATACGCAGTATTTT
CASSFLMGTDTQYF
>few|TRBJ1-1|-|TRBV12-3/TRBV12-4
TGTGCCAGCGAGACAGGAATGAACACTGAAGCTTTCTTT
CASETGMNTEAFF
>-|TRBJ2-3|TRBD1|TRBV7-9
TGTGCCAGCAGCTTTGGGACAGACCTCACAGATACGCAGTATTTT
CASSFGTDLTDTQYF
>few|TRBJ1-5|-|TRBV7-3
TGTGCCAGCAGCTTAACCCCAGGGAAAGTGCCCCAGCATTTT
CASSLTPGKVPQHF
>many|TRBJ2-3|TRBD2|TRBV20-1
TGCAGTGCTAGGCGGGGGGGAGATACGCAGTATTTT
CSARRGGDTQYF
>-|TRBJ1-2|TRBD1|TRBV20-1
TGCAGTGCTTCCCCCGGACAGGCAGCTGGAGGCTACACCTTC
CSASPGQAAGGYTF
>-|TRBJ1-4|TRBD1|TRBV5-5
TGTGCCAGCAGCTTGACAGGACAGGGGGTCCAAAAACTGTTTTTT
CASSLTGQGVQKLFF
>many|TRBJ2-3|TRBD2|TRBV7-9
TGTGCCAGCAGACCTCAGGTAGCGGGGTACACAGATACGCAGTATTTT
CASRPQVAGYTDTQYF
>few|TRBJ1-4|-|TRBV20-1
TGCAGTGCTAGAGTCCGGACGGCCGAAAAACTGTTTTTT
CSARVRTAEKLFF
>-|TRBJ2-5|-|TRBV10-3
TGTGCCATCAGTCCGACAGGGACTATCGAGAACCAGTACTTC
CAISPTGTIENQYF
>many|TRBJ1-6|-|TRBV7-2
TGTGCCAGCAGCTTAGGGCCCAGGCCCCTCCACTTT
CASSLGPRPLHF
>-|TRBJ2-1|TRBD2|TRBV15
TGTGCCACCAGCCCCCGAGGGACTAGGTTATTCAATGAGCAGTTCTTC
CATSPRGTRLFNEQFF
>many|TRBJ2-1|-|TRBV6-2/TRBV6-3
TGTGCCAGCAGGTTATACAATGAGCAGTTCTTC
CASRLYNEQFF
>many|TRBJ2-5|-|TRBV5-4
TGTGCCAGCAGCTTGGGTCGGGTCCAAGAGACCCAGTACTTC
CASSLGRVQETQYF
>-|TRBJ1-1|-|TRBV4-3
TGCGCCAGCAGCCCCCGGCTGGCCATGAACACTGAAGCTTTCTTT
CASSPRLAMNTEAFF
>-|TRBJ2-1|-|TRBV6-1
TGTGCCAGCAGTGAAGCCCCGCCAGGGGAGCAGTTCTTC
CASSEAPPGEQFF
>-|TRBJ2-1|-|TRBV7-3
TGTGCCAGCAGCTTAATTGGGACTGACAATGAGCAGTTCTTC
CASSLIGTDNEQFF
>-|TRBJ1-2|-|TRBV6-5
TGTGCCAGCAGTTACTACCCTGCGGACTATGGCTACACCTTC
CASSYYPADYGYTF
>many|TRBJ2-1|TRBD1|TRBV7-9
TGTGCCAGCACCTTAGGCTGGACAGGGATCAATGAGCAGTTCTTC
CASTLGWTGINEQFF
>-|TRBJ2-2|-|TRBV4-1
TGCGCCAGCAGCCAAGAGGCAGGTACCTACTCTACCGGGGAGCTGTTTTTT
CASSQEAGTYSTGELFF